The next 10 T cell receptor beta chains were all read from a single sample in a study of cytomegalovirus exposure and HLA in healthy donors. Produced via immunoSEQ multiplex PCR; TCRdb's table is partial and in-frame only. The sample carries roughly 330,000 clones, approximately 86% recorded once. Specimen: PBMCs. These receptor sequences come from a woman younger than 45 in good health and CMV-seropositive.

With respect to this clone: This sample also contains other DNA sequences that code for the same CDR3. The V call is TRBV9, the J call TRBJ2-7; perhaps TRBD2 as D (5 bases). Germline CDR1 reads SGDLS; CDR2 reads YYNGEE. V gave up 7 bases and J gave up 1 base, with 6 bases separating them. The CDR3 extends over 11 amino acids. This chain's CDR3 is CASGGSYEQYF. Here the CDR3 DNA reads TGTGCCAGCGGCGGGTCCTACGAGCAGTACTTC.

The CDR3 loop reads CASSVETSGGYNEQFF. The CDR3 DNA follows: TGTGCCAGCAGCGTAGAGACTAGCGGGGGGTACAATGAGCAGTTCTTC. This rearrangement joins TRBV9 to TRBJ2-1; 13 bases align to TRBD2. The CDR3 has 16 amino acids. Germline V CDR1 and CDR2: SGDLS, YYNGEE. V was pared by 0 bases and J by 4 bases, with 1 base of the junction left unmatched.

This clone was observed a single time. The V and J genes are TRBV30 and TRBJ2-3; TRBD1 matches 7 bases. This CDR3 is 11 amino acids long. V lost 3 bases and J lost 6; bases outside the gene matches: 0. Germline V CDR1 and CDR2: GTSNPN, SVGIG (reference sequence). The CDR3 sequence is CAWSRGDTQYF. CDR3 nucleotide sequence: TGTGCCTGGAGCAGGGGGGATACGCAGTATTTT.

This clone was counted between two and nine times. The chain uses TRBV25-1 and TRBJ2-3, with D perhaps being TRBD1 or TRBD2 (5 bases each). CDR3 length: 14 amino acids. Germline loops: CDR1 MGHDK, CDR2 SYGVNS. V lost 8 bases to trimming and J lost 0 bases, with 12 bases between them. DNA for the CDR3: TGTGCCAGCGGGCGAGGGGTTAGCACAGATACGCAGTATTTT. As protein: CASGRGVSTDTQYF.

CDR3 nucleotides: TGTGCCAGCAGTTTCGGGGGTTCCTATAATTCACCCCTCCACTTT. Translated: CASSFGGSYNSPLHF. V gene TRBV28 combines with J gene TRBJ1-6, with D perhaps matching TRBD1 (5 bases). The CDR3 sequence is 15 residues long. Germline lookup yields CDR1 MDHEN and CDR2 SYDVKM. V lost 3 bases to trimming and J lost 1 base, with 7 bases between them. Full variable domain (outside the CDR3, taken from reference TRBV28 and TRBJ1-6): DVKVTQSSRYLVKRTGEKVFLECVQDMDHENMFWYRQDPGLGLRLIYFSYDVKMKEKGDIPEGYSVSREKKERFSLILESASTNQTSMYLCASSFGGSYNSPLHFGNGTRLTVT.

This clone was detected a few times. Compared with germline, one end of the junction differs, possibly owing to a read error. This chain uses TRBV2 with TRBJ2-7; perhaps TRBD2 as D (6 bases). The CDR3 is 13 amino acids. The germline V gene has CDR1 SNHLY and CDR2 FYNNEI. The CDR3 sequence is CASSEGGYHEQYF. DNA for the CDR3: TGTGCCAGCAGCGAAGGAGGGTACCACGAGCAGTACTTC.

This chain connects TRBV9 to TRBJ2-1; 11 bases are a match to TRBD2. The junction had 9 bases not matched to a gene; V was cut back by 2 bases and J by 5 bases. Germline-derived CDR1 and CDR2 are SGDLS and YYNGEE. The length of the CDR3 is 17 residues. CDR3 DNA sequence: TGTGCCAGCAGCGTGGGACTAGCGGAGCGGAGGGACAATGAGCAGTTCTTC. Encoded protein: CASSVGLAERRDNEQFF. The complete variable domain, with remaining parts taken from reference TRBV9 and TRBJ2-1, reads DSGVTQTPKHLITATGQRVTLRCSPRSGDLSVYWYQQSLDQGLQFLIQYYNGEERAKGNILERFSAQQFPDLHSELNLSSLELGDSALYFCASSVGLAERRDNEQFFGPGTRLTVL.

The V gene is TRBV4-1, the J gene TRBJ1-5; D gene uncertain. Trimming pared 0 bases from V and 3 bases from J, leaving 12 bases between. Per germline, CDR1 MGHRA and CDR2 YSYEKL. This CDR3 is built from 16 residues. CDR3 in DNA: TGCGCCAGCAGCCAAGAAGAGGGCTTACCCAATCAGCCCCAGCATTTT. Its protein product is CASSQEEGLPNQPQHF.

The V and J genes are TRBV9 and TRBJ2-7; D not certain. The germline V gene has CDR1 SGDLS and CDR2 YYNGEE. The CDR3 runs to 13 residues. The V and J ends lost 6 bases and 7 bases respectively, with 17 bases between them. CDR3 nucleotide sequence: TGTGCCAGCAATAGGGCAAGCATCGGGGAGCAGTACTTC. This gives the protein CASNRASIGEQYF. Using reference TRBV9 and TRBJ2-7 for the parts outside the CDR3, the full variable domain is DSGVTQTPKHLITATGQRVTLRCSPRSGDLSVYWYQQSLDQGLQFLIQYYNGEERAKGNILERFSAQQFPDLHSELNLSSLELGDSALYFCASNRASIGEQYFGPGTRLTVT.

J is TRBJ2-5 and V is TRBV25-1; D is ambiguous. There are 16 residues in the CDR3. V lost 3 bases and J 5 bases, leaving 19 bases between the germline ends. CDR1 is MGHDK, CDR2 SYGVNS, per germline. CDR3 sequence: CASSDREVVSSETQYF. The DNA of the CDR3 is TGTGCCAGCAGTGATCGAGAGGTAGTGTCCAGCGAGACCCAGTACTTC.